These 4 T cell receptor beta chains were sequenced from one sample in a study of blood T cell repertoires in COVID-19. Using immunoSEQ multiplex PCR, the repertoire was profiled, and TCRdb retains in-frame clones only, with some absent. The sample yields some 70,000 clones, approximately 89% seen once. The sequencing input was peripheral blood. The receptors originated from a woman in her sixties or seventies with acute or convalescent COVID-19.

This clone appeared once. J is TRBJ1-2 and V is TRBV6-6, with D maybe TRBD1 (6 bases). The CDR3 is 15 amino acids. Trimming stripped 5 bases from V and 8 bases from J, with 21 bases between. The germline gives CDR1 MNHNY, CDR2 SVGAGI (reference sequence). CDR3 loop: CASSPMLQGERGYTF. The CDR3 bases are TGTGCCAGCAGTCCAATGCTACAGGGAGAGCGGGGCTACACCTTC.

The chain couples TRBV5-1 to TRBJ2-1; D not certain. The CDR3 is 14 amino acids. CDR1 is SGHRS, CDR2 YFSETQ, per germline. Trimming took off 0 bases at V and 1 base at J, with 5 bases between the two ends. CDR3 bases: TGCGCCAGCAGCTTGGGGGCGTCCTACAATGAGCAGTTCTTC. It specifies CASSLGASYNEQFF.

The V and J genes are TRBV4-1 and TRBJ1-5; a weak D match, TRBD1 (5 bases). The CDR3 runs 15 residues. Germline V gives CDR1 MGHRA, CDR2 YSYEKL. Trimming left V 0 bases short and J 5 bases short, with 11 bases between. The CDR3 DNA is TGCGCCAGCAGCCAAGAACAGCAGGGCCATCAGCCCCAGCATTTT. This codes for CASSQEQQGHQPQHF.

The chain uses TRBV15 and TRBJ1-3, with a tentative D call TRBD1 (5 bases). The CDR3 contains 15 residues. Trimming took 5 bases from V and 2 from J, leaving 13 bases between them. Germline loops: CDR1 LNHNV, CDR2 YYDKDF (reference sequence). In nucleotides, the CDR3 is TGTGCCACCAGCCCCCGTGGAGGGGCTGGAAACACCATATATTTT. It specifies CATSPRGGAGNTIYF.